This passage covers 18 T cell receptor beta chains from one sample sequenced in a study of T cells in narcolepsy. Profiled with immunoSEQ multiplex PCR; TCRdb holds only in-frame clones, not every one. The sample yields some 30,000 clones, approximately 86% seen once. The sequenced sample was CD45RA- memory CD4+ T cells from PBMCs. These receptors were obtained from a human donor with narcolepsy.

V gene TRBV7-2 combines with J gene TRBJ2-3; D unclear. Trimming removed 2 bases at V and 7 bases at J, with 10 bases between. Germline CDR1 is SGHTA and CDR2 is FQGNSA. This CDR3 is 13 amino acids long. CDR3 protein: CASSLNAANTQYF. In DNA form, the CDR3 reads TGTGCCAGCAGCTTAAATGCGGCCAATACGCAGTATTTT.

A single count supports this clone. Mismatch with germline at one junction end may stem from a read error. The chain is built from TRBV11-2 and TRBJ2-1; 14 positions agree with TRBD2. The CDR3 loop spans 17 amino acids. The germline V gene encodes CDR1 SGHAT and CDR2 FQNNGV. CDR3 DNA sequence: TGTGCCAGCAGTTTAGTGACTAGCGGGAGGGCCGCAAATGAGCAGTTCTTC. Protein sequence: CASSLVTSGRAANEQFF.

This clone was recorded once. The gene calls are TRBV7-2 and TRBJ2-3, with a tentative D call TRBD2 (6 bases). With 8 bases removed from V and 0 bases from J, the gap between germline ends came to 12 bases. The CDR3 has 14 residues. Germline V lookup: CDR1 SGHTA, CDR2 FQGNSA. The CDR3: CASVSRGSTDTQYF. The DNA for the CDR3 is TGTGCCAGCGTCTCACGGGGGAGCACAGATACGCAGTATTTT. Looking up the rest from reference TRBV7-2 and TRBJ2-3 gives the full variable domain: GAGVSQSPSNKVTEKGKDVELRCDPISGHTALYWYRQSLGQGLEFLIYFQGNSAPDKSGLPSDRFSAERTGGSVSTLTIQRTQQEDSAVYLCASVSRGSTDTQYFGPGTRLTVL.

This chain uses TRBV21-1 with TRBJ1-2. TRBV21-1 is classified as a pseudogene. This CDR3 region has 16 residues. In nucleotides, the CDR3 is TGTGCCAGCAGCCCTGGGGATCGGGAGGGCAGGCGTCTCGGCACCTTC. This translates into CASSPGDREGRRLGTF.

The chain couples TRBV6-1 to TRBJ2-7; no reliable D call. The CDR3 consists of 12 residues. V lost 1 base and J 4 bases, leaving 5 bases between the germline ends. CDR1 is MNHNS and CDR2 is SASEGT in the germline V gene. CDR3 nucleotides: TGTGCCAGCAGTGAAGTGGGTTACGAGCAGTACTTC. Translating gives CASSEVGYEQYF.

For this clone: This sample includes further DNA sequences coding for the same CDR3. This chain connects TRBV18 to TRBJ1-6; D is possibly TRBD1 (5 bases). The V gene lost 6 bases and the J gene lost 0 bases, with 12 bases spanning the gap. Per the germline V gene, CDR1 is KGHSH and CDR2 is LQKENI. The length of the CDR3 is 16 residues. CDR3 region: CASSPDRSSYNSPLHF. The CDR3, as DNA: TGTGCCAGCTCCCCTGACAGAAGCTCCTATAATTCACCCCTCCACTTT.

This clone has more than one count but fewer than ten. The V call is TRBV2, the J call TRBJ2-3; no clear D gene. CDR1 and CDR2 from the germline V gene are SNHLY and FYNNEI. V was clipped by 2 bases and J by 6 bases, with 6 bases between them. This CDR3 has 12 amino acids. DNA of the CDR3: TGTGCCAGCAGTGAACTGGGGGATACGCAGTATTTT. Translation gives CASSELGDTQYF.

The V and J genes are TRBV5-8 and TRBJ1-4; the match to TRBD1 covers 7 bases. The CDR3 loop spans 14 amino acids. Trimming at V came to 4 bases and at J to 5 bases, leaving 5 bases not matched to a gene. Per germline, CDR1 SGHTS and CDR2 YDEGEE. The CDR3 DNA is TGTGCCAGCAGCCCGGGACAGCTCAATGAAAAACTGTTTTTT. This codes for CASSPGQLNEKLFF.

CDR3 sequence reads: CASSLVGTGGIAKNIQYF. CDR3 nucleotide sequence: TGTGCCAGCAGCTTGGTAGGGACAGGGGGAATTGCCAAAAACATTCAGTACTTC. The chain links TRBV5-4 to TRBJ2-4; 11 bases are a match to TRBD1. CDR1 and CDR2 (germline): SGHNT, YYREEE (reference sequence). This CDR3 region has 18 residues. V shed 0 bases, J shed 1 base, and the junction held 6 bases outside the gene matches.

This rearrangement joins TRBV5-1 to TRBJ2-6, with D perhaps TRBD1 or TRBD2 (5 bases each). The germline gives CDR1 SGHRS, CDR2 YFSETQ. The CDR3 spans 16 residues. Trimming pared 3 bases from V and 0 bases from J, leaving 10 bases between. CDR3 nucleotides: TGCGCCAGCAGCTCCCCGGGGACCTCTGGGGCCAACGTCCTGACTTTC. It encodes CASSSPGTSGANVLTF.

J is TRBJ2-1 and V is TRBV7-9; TRBD2 is a possible D gene (7 bases). Germline CDR1 reads SEHNR; CDR2 reads FQNEAQ (reference sequence). The CDR3 spans 14 residues. The V end lost 5 bases, the J end lost 9 bases, and 17 bases lay between the germline ends. Here the CDR3 reads CASSLAWAGAEQFF. DNA of the CDR3: TGTGCCAGCAGCCTGGCGTGGGCGGGGGCTGAGCAGTTCTTC.

Points on this clone: The same CDR3 arises from other DNA sequences in this sample as well. The chain carries TRBV14 and TRBJ2-2, with D perhaps TRBD1 or TRBD2 (6 bases each). V lost 3 bases to trimming and J lost 4 bases, with 12 bases between them. The CDR3 covers 15 residues. Germline CDR1 reads SGHDN; CDR2 reads FVKESK. CDR3: CASSQAGGPTGELFF. The CDR3 DNA follows: TGTGCCAGCAGCCAGGCCGGGGGCCCCACCGGGGAGCTGTTTTTT. Full variable domain (rest looked up from reference TRBV14 and TRBJ2-2): EAGVTQFPSHSVIEKGQTVTLRCDPISGHDNLYWYRRVMGKEIKFLLHFVKESKQDESGMPNNRFLAERTGGTYSTLKVQPAELEDSGVYFCASSQAGGPTGELFFGEGSRLTVL.

The J gene is TRBJ1-5, the V gene TRBV6-1, with 7 bases fitting TRBD1. This CDR3 has 14 residues. Trimming took 7 bases from V and 1 from J; bases not matched to a gene: 4. Germline V gene lookup returns CDR1 MNHNS and CDR2 SASEGT. The CDR3 DNA sequence: TGTGCCAGCAAACAGGGGTCAAGCAATCAGCCCCAGCATTTT. Amino acids: CASKQGSSNQPQHF.

In DNA form, the CDR3 reads TGTGCCAGCAGTCCACCGGGACAGGGGAAAGCCGAGCAGTACTTC. It encodes CASSPPGQGKAEQYF. The chain recombines TRBV6-6 with TRBJ2-5; 10 bases map to TRBD1. The DNA end is more similar to TRBJ2-7, so the J call may be wrong. The germline gives CDR1 MNHNY, CDR2 SVGAGI (reference sequence). This CDR3 comprises 15 residues.

This clone turned up a few times. This chain uses TRBV7-3 with TRBJ1-4; D might be TRBD1 (5 bases). This CDR3 contains 15 residues. V lost 1 base, J lost 3 bases, and 9 bases lay in between. The germline gives CDR1 SGHTA, CDR2 FQGTGA. The CDR3 protein is CASSLSRAPNEKLFF. The DNA for the CDR3 is TGTGCCAGCAGCTTAAGCAGGGCTCCTAATGAAAAACTGTTTTTT.

CDR3 protein: CASLSSGGARYF. DNA for the CDR3: TGTGCCAGTCTCTCTAGCGGGGGGGCCAGGTACTTC. The V and J genes are TRBV19 and TRBJ2-5; 12 bases map to TRBD2. V lost 8 bases, J lost 13 bases, and 8 bases stayed unmatched. The CDR3 extends over 12 amino acids. Germline V gene sequence: CDR1 LNHDA, CDR2 SQIVND (reference sequence). The whole variable domain, filled in from reference TRBV19 and TRBJ2-5, reads DGGITQSPKYLFRKEGQNVTLSCEQNLNHDAMYWYRQDPGQGLRLIYYSQIVNDFQKGDIAEGYSVSREKKESFPLTVTSAQKNPTAFYLCASLSSGGARYFGPGTRLLVL.

This chain connects TRBV7-9 to TRBJ2-7; weak D call: TRBD1 (6 bases). This CDR3 comprises 14 residues. Trimming removed 0 bases at V and 7 bases at J, with 13 bases between. Germline CDR1 SEHNR, CDR2 FQNEAQ (reference sequence). The DNA for the CDR3 is TGTGCCAGCAGCTTAGCGGCAGGGGCCAGGGAGCAGTACTTC. Translated, it gives CASSLAAGAREQYF.

The chain combines TRBV7-2 with TRBJ2-7; 14 nucleotides align to TRBD2. V was pared by 7 bases and J by 4 bases, with 6 bases of the junction left unmatched. Germline CDR1 reads SGHTA; CDR2 reads FQGNSA. The CDR3 loop spans 15 amino acids. The CDR3 coding sequence is TGTGCCAGCACCGGGACTAGCGGGAGTACGTACGAGCAGTACTTC. Protein product: CASTGTSGSTYEQYF.